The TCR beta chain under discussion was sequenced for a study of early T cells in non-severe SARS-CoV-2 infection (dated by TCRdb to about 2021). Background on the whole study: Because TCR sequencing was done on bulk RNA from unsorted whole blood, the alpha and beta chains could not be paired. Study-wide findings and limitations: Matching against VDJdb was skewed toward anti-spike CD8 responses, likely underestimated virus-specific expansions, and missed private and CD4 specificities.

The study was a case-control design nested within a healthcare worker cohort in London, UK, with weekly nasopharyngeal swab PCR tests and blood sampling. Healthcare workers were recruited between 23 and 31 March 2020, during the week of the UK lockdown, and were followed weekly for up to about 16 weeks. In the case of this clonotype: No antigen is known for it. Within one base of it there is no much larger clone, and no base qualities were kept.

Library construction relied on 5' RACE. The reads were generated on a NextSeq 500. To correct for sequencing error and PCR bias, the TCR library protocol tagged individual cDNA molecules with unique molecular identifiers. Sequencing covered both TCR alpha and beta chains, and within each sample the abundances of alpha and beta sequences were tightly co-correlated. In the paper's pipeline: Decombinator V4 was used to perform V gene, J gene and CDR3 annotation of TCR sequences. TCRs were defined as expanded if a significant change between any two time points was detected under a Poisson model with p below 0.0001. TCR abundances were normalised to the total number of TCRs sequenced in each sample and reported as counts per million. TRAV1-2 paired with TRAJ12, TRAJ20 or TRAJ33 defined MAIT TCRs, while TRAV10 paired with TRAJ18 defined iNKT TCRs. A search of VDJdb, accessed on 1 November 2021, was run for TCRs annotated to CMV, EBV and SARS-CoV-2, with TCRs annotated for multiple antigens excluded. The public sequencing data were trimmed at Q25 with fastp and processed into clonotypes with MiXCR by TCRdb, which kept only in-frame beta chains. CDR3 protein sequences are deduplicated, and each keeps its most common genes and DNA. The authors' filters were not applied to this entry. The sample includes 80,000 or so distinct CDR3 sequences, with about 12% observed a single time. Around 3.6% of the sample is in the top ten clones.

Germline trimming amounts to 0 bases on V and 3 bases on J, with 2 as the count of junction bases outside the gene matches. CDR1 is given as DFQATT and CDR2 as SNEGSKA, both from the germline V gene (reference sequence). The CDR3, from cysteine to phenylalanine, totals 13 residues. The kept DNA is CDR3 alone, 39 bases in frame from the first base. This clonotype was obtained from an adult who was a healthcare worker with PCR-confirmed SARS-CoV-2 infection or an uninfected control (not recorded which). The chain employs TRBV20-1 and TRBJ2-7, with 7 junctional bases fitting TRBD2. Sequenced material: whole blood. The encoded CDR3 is CSARDPGGYEQYF. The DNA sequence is TGCAGTGCTAGAGATCCGGGAGGCTACGAGCAGTACTTC.